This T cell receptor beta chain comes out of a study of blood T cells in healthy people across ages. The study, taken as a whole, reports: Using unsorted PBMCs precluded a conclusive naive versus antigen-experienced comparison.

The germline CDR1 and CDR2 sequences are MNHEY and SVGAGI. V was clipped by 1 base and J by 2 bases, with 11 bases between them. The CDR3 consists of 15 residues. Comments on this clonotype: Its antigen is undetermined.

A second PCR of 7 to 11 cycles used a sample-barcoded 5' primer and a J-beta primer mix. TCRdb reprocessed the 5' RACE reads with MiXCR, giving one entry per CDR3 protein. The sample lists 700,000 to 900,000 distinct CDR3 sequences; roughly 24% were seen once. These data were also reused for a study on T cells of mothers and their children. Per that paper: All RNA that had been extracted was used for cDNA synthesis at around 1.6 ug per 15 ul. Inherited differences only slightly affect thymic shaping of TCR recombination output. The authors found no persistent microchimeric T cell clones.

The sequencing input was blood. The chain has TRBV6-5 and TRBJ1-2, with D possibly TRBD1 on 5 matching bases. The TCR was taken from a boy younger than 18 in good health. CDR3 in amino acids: CASSYWTLGNYGYTF. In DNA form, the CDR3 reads TGTGCCAGCAGTTACTGGACACTAGGGAACTATGGCTACACCTTC.